The subject of this entry is one TCR beta chain. Germline CDR1 WSHSY, CDR2 SAAADI. CDR3 length equals 12 residues. The ends lost 8 bases at V and 3 bases at J; junction bases unmatched: 0. This specimen comes from a study of blood T cell repertoires in COVID-19. Study as a whole: The analysed material was cDNA or gDNA that came from T cells, B-cell-depleted T cells, or PBMCs.

This table comes from immunoSEQ multiplex PCR, and its TCRdb copy is limited to in-frame clones, with some not included. The sample has 250,000 to 300,000 clones; about nine tenths are singletons. V and J are TRBV10-2 and TRBJ1-1; the match to TRBD1 covers 10 bases. This receptor was taken from a woman between 35 and 50 years old who had recovered from COVID-19. Sequencing input: peripheral blood. CDR3 protein: CASGQGDTEAFF. The CDR3 coding sequence is TGCGCCAGCGGACAGGGGGACACTGAAGCTTTCTTT.